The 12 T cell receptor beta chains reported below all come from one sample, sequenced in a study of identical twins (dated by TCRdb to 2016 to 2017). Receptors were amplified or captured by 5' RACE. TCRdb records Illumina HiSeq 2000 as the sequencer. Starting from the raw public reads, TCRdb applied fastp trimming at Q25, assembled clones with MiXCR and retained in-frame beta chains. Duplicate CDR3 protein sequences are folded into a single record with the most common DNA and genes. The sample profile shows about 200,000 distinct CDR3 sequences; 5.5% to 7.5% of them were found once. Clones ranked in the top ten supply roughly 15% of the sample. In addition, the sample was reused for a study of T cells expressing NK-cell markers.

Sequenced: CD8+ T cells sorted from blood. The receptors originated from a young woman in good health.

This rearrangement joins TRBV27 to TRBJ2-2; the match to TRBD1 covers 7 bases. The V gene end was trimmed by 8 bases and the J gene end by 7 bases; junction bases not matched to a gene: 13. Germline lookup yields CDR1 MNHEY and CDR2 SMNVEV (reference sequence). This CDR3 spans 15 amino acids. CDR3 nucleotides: TGTGCCAGCTCTGAATACAGGGGACGGGGCGGGGAGCTGTTTTTT. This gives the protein CASSEYRGRGGELFF.

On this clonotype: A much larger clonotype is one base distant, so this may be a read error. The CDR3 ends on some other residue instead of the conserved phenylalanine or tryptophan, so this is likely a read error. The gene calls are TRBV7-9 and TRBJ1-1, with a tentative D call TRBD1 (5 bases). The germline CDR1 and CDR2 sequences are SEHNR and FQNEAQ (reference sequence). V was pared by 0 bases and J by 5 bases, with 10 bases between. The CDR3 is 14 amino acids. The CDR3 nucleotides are TGTGCCAGCAGCTTAGCGTACCGGGGGACTGAAGCTTTCTCT. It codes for CASSLAYRGTEAFS.

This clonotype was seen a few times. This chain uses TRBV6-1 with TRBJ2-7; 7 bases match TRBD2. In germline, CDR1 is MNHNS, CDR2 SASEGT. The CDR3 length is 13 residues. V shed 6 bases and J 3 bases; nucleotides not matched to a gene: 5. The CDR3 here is CASRTGTNYEQYF. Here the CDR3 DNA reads TGTGCCAGCAGGACCGGGACTAACTACGAGCAGTACTTC.

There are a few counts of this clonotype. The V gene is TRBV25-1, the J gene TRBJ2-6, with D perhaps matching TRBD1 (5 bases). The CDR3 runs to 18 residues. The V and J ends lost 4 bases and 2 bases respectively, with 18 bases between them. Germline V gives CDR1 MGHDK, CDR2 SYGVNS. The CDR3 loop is CASSGLDTDRPGANVLTF. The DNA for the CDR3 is TGTGCCAGCAGTGGATTAGACACCGACAGACCTGGGGCCAACGTCCTGACTTTC.

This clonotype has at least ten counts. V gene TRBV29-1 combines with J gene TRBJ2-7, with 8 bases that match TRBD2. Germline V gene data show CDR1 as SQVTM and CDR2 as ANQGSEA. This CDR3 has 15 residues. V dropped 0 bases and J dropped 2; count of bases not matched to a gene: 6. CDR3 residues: CSVEDRAAGAYEQYF. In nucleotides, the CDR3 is TGCAGCGTTGAAGATCGAGCAGCGGGGGCCTACGAGCAGTACTTC.

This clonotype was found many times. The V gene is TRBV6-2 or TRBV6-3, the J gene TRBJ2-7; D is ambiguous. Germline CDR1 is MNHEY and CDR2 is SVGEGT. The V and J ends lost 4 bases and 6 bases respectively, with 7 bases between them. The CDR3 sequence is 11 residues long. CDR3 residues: CASSFTVEQYF. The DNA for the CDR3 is TGTGCCAGCAGTTTTACTGTCGAGCAGTACTTC.

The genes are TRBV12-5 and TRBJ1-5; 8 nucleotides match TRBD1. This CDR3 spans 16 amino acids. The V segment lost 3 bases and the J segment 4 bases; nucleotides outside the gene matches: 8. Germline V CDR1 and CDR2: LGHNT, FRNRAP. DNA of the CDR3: TGTGCTAGTGGTTTTTGGGAACAGGGGGTGAATCAGCCCCAGCATTTT. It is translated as CASGFWEQGVNQPQHF.

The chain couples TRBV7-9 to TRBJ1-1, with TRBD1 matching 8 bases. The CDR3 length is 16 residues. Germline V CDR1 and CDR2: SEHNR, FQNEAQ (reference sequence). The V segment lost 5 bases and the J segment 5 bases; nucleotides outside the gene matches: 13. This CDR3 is CASSHRQGISWTEAFF. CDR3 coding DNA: TGTGCCAGCAGCCACCGACAGGGGATTTCGTGGACTGAAGCTTTCTTT.

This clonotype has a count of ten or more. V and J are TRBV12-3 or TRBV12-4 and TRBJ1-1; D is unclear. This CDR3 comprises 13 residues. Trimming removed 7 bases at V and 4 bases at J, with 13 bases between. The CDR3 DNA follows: TGTGCCAGCATCGAAGTGGGAGGCACTGAAGCTTTCTTT. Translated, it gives CASIEVGGTEAFF.

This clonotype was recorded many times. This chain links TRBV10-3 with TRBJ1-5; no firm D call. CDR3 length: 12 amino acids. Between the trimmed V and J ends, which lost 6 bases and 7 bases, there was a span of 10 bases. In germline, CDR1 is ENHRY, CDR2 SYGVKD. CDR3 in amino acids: CAISPERQPQHF. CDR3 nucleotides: TGTGCCATCAGCCCAGAGAGGCAGCCCCAGCATTTT.

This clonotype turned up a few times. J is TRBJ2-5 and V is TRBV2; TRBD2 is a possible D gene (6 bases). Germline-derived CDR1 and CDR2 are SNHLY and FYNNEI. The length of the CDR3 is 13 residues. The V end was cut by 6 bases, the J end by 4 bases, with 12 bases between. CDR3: CASRGDFPETQYF. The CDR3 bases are TGTGCCAGCAGGGGGGACTTTCCAGAGACCCAGTACTTC.

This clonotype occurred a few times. The CDR3 loop is CSASPGQGRGNIQYF. For the CDR3, the DNA is TGCAGTGCTTCACCGGGACAGGGGCGAGGAAACATTCAGTACTTC. This rearrangement joins TRBV20-1 to TRBJ2-4; 10 bases are shared with TRBD1. The length of the CDR3 is 15 residues. Germline loops: CDR1 DFQATT, CDR2 SNEGSKA (reference sequence). The V gene end was trimmed by 5 bases and the J gene end by 6 bases; junction bases not matched to a gene: 10.